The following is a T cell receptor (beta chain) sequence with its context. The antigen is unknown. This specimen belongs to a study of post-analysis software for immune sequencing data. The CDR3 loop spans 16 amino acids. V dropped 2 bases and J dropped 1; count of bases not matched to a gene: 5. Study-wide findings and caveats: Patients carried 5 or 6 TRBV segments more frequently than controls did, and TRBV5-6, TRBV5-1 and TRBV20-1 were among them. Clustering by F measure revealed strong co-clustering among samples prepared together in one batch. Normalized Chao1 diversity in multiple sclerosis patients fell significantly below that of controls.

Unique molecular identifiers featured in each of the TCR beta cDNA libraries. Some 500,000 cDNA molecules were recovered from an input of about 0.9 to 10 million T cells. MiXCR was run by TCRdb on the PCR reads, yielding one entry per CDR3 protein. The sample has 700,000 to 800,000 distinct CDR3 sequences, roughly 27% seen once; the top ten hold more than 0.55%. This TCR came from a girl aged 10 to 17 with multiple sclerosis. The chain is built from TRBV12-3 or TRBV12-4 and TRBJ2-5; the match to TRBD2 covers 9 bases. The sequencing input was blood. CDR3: CASSLLGSGGQETQYF. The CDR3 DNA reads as TGTGCCAGCAGTTTACTCGGTAGCGGGGGCCAAGAGACCCAGTACTTC.